A single sample is the source of the 28 T cell receptor beta chains below, sequenced in a study of T cells expressing NK-cell markers. After re-calling the 5' RACE reads, TCRdb lists one entry per CDR3 protein, DNA absent. The table lists roughly 390,000 distinct CDR3 sequences. The specimen was blood T cells: a sorted CD56 or NKG2C T cell subset, CD4+ or CD8+ T cells, or bulk PBMC T cells (not recorded which). These receptors were collected from a woman aged 45-65 years in good health.

The chain is built from TRBV4-1 and TRBJ2-1; the TCRdb D gene call, TRBD2, has no DNA to confirm it. Germline V gene lookup returns CDR1 MGHRA and CDR2 YSYEKL. The CDR3 loop spans 17 amino acids. CDR3 in amino acids: CASSQVPPGLAGGEQFF.

This chain links TRBV20-1 with TRBJ2-4; TCRdb gives TRBD2 as the D gene, but with no DNA this cannot be confirmed. This CDR3 region has 15 residues. Germline loops: CDR1 DFQATT, CDR2 SNEGSKA (reference sequence). This chain's CDR3 is CSARLAGRAKNIQYF.

This chain links TRBV10-3 with TRBJ2-3; the D call of TRBD2 rests on TCRdb alone, since no DNA is present to check it. The CDR3 is made up of 14 amino acids. Germline CDR1 and CDR2: ENHRY and SYGVKD. The CDR3 sequence: CAIQPSPREPTQYF.

V and J are TRBV12-3 or TRBV12-4 and TRBJ1-5; no DNA is available, so the TRBD1 call from TCRdb remains unchecked. The CDR3 spans 15 residues. Here the CDR3 reads CASRNGQGSNQPQHF.

The gene calls are TRBV10-3 and TRBJ1-2. Germline V gene sequence: CDR1 ENHRY, CDR2 SYGVKD. This CDR3 region has 13 residues. CDR3 loop: CAISGDRVWGYTF.

The V call is TRBV20-1, the J call TRBJ2-1; there is no DNA to check the TCRdb D call of TRBD2. From germline, CDR1 is DFQATT and CDR2 SNEGSKA (reference sequence). The CDR3 has 14 residues. This CDR3 reads CSGDPGTSGNEQFF.

The V and J genes are TRBV12-3 or TRBV12-4 and TRBJ2-1; TCRdb calls TRBD2, which cannot be checked without DNA. The CDR3 extends over 15 amino acids. CDR3 residues: CASSLSGTSRNEQFF.

The chain links TRBV5-6 to TRBJ2-6. The CDR3 is 16 residues long. The V gene's germline CDR1 is SGHDT and CDR2 YYEEEE. The CDR3: CASSLARAGGANVLTF.

The chain is built from TRBV21-1 and TRBJ2-1; TCRdb lists TRBD2, though no DNA is available to test this call. TRBV21-1 corresponds to a pseudogene. The CDR3 sequence is 15 residues long. The CDR3 spells CASSSGAGGHNEQFF.

CDR3: CASSIGLAGVATDTQYF. The J gene is TRBJ2-3, the V gene TRBV19; TCRdb reports TRBD2, a call that lacks DNA to check it against. The length of the CDR3 is 17 residues. In germline, CDR1 is LNHDA, CDR2 SQIVND (reference sequence).

The rearrangement links TRBV20-1 to TRBJ2-1; the D gene TCRdb calls, TRBD2, cannot be checked with no DNA. The CDR3 extends over 12 amino acids. Germline assignment: CDR1 DFQATT and CDR2 SNEGSKA (reference sequence). The CDR3 is CSAREESGGEFF.

The chain couples TRBV25-1 to TRBJ2-1; with no DNA, the TCRdb D assignment of TRBD1 cannot be verified. CDR1 MGHDK and CDR2 SYGVNS come from the germline V gene. The CDR3 sequence is 15 residues long. The CDR3 is CASSESQGFGNEQFF.

The chain couples TRBV18 to TRBJ1-3. Germline values: CDR1 KGHSH, CDR2 LQKENI. This CDR3 is 14 amino acids long. The CDR3 spells CASSPAGSGNTIYF.

The chain recombines TRBV6-6 with TRBJ2-1; the D gene TCRdb calls, TRBD2, cannot be checked with no DNA. The CDR3 is 16 amino acids. Germline V CDR1 and CDR2: MNHNY, SVGAGI (reference sequence). The CDR3 region is CASRPTGTSGFNEQFF.

The chain links TRBV12-3 or TRBV12-4 to TRBJ2-3; no DNA is available, so the TRBD2 call from TCRdb remains unchecked. This CDR3 has 16 amino acids. CDR3 sequence: CASRITSGPSTDTQYF.

This chain connects TRBV29-1 to TRBJ2-1; with no DNA, the TCRdb D assignment of TRBD2 cannot be verified. The CDR3 runs to 14 residues. Looked up from germline, CDR1 is SQVTM and CDR2 is ANQGSEA. The CDR3 sequence is CSSGPTSGHNEQFF.

This chain uses TRBV12-3 or TRBV12-4 with TRBJ2-1; with no DNA, the TCRdb D assignment of TRBD2 cannot be verified. The CDR3 has 17 amino acids. The CDR3 loop is CASSGTSGGRAYNEQFF.

V and J are TRBV10-3 and TRBJ2-1. The CDR3 is 15 residues long. Per the germline V gene, CDR1 is ENHRY and CDR2 is SYGVKD. The CDR3 loop is CAISESLGYYNEQFF.

The gene calls are TRBV2 and TRBJ2-1; TCRdb names TRBD1, which stays unverified in the absence of DNA. Per the germline V gene, CDR1 is SNHLY and CDR2 is FYNNEI. The CDR3 is 14 residues long. CDR3: CASRDGTGGNEQFF.

V usage is TRBV10-3 and J usage is TRBJ2-3; checking the TCRdb D call of TRBD1 is not possible without DNA. There are 19 residues in the CDR3. Per the germline V gene, CDR1 is ENHRY and CDR2 is SYGVKD. CDR3 sequence: CAISESPGTGAGRTDTQYF.

The genes are TRBV10-3 and TRBJ2-1; as DNA is missing, the TRBD2 call by TCRdb cannot be tested. Germline CDR1 and CDR2: ENHRY and SYGVKD. The CDR3 spans 11 residues. CDR3 in amino acids: CAISGGVVQFF.

This chain joins TRBV3-1 and TRBJ2-4; TCRdb gives TRBD1 as the D gene, but with no DNA this cannot be confirmed. The CDR3 sequence is 11 residues long. Germline lookup yields CDR1 LGHDT and CDR2 YNNKEL (reference sequence). CDR3 in amino acids: CASSQGTGQYF.

The V and J genes are TRBV27 and TRBJ2-7. The germline gives CDR1 MNHEY, CDR2 SMNVEV (reference sequence). The CDR3 spans 11 residues. CDR3 amino acids: CASSEGSEQYF.

The V gene is TRBV25-1, the J gene TRBJ2-1; TCRdb gives TRBD1 as the D gene, but with no DNA this cannot be confirmed. This CDR3 contains 16 residues. Germline V gene sequence: CDR1 MGHDK, CDR2 SYGVNS. The CDR3 reads CASSDPDSSLINEQFF.

The J gene is TRBJ2-3, the V gene TRBV6-4; there is no DNA to check the TCRdb D call of TRBD2. The CDR3 is made up of 18 amino acids. Germline loops: CDR1 MRHNA, CDR2 SNTAGT. The CDR3 region is CASSEWGPSGRATDTQYF.

V usage is TRBV9 and J usage is TRBJ1-2; no DNA is available, so the TRBD1 call from TCRdb remains unchecked. The CDR3 length is 15 residues. Per the germline V gene, CDR1 is SGDLS and CDR2 is YYNGEE. CDR3 amino acids: CASSLGWDSNYGYTF.

The chain has TRBV20-1 and TRBJ2-5; TCRdb designates TRBD1, a call that cannot be tested without DNA. The germline CDR1 and CDR2 sequences are DFQATT and SNEGSKA (reference sequence). The CDR3 covers 12 residues. CDR3 sequence: CSAAGGAETQYF.

The chain carries TRBV9 and TRBJ2-3; as DNA is missing, the TRBD1 call by TCRdb cannot be tested. Germline loops: CDR1 SGDLS, CDR2 YYNGEE. This CDR3 is built from 14 residues. CDR3 protein: CASSGDSFTDTQYF.